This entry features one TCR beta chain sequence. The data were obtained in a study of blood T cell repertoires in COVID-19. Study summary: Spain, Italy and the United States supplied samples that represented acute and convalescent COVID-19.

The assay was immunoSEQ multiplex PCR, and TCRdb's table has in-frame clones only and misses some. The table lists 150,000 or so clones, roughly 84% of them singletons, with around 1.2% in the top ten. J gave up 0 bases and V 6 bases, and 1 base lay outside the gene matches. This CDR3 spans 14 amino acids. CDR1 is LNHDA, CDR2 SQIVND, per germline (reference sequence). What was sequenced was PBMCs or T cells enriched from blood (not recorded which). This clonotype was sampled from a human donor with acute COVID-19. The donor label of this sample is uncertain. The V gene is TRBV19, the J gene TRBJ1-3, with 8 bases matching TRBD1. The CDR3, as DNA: TGTGCCAGTAGCACAGGGGGCTCTGGAAACACCATATATTTT. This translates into CASSTGGSGNTIYF.